A single sample gave rise to the 21 T cell receptor beta chains below, sequenced in a study of early T cells in non-severe SARS-CoV-2 infection. TCRdb ran MiXCR on the 5' RACE reads and lists one entry per CDR3 protein. The sample has tens of thousands of distinct CDR3 sequences; roughly an eighth are singletons. Sequences were obtained from whole blood. The receptors come from an adult who was a healthcare worker with PCR-confirmed SARS-CoV-2 infection or an uninfected control (not recorded which).

In its sample, this clonotype was seen a few times. The chain couples TRBV14 to TRBJ2-7, with 8 bases aligning to TRBD1. The germline gives CDR1 SGHDN, CDR2 FVKESK. V gave up 4 bases and J gave up 3 bases; unmatched junction bases: 14. The CDR3 extends over 17 amino acids. CDR3 sequence: CASSPPWTGRGRYEQYF. The DNA of the CDR3 is TGTGCCAGCAGCCCACCTTGGACAGGGAGAGGCCGCTACGAGCAGTACTTC.

This sequence joins TRBV5-1 and TRBJ2-2; TRBD1 matches at 8 bases. Trimming removed 2 bases from V and 3 bases from J; junction bases left unmatched: 3. There are 15 residues in the CDR3. The V gene's germline CDR1 is SGHRS and CDR2 YFSETQ. The CDR3 loop reads CASSFRGLDTGELFF. The CDR3 DNA reads as TGCGCCAGCAGCTTCAGGGGGCTGGACACCGGGGAGCTGTTTTTT. The variable domain in full, completed from reference TRBV5-1 and TRBJ2-2, reads KAGVTQTPRYLIKTRGQQVTLSCSPISGHRSVSWYQQTPGQGLQFLFEYFSETQRNKGNFPGRFSGRQFSNSRSEMNVSTLELGDSALYLCASSFRGLDTGELFFGEGSRLTVL.

The V gene is TRBV11-2, the J gene TRBJ2-7; D perhaps matches TRBD2 (6 bases). The V end was cut by 1 base, the J end by 5 bases, with 15 bases between. CDR3 length: 15 residues. Germline assignment: CDR1 SGHAT and CDR2 FQNNGV. The CDR3 reads CASSLGGGTSHEQYF. For the CDR3, the DNA is TGTGCCAGCAGCTTAGGGGGCGGGACGAGTCACGAGCAGTACTTC. Based on the CDR3 plus reference TRBV11-2 and TRBJ2-7, the full variable domain is EAGVAQSPRYKIIEKRQSVAFWCNPISGHATLYWYQQILGQGPKLLIQFQNNGVVDDSQLPKDRFSAERLKGVDSTLKIQPAKLEDSAVYLCASSLGGGTSHEQYFGPGTRLTVT.

This clonotype was seen at least ten times. The chain recombines TRBV4-2 with TRBJ2-3, with D uncertain. V was cut by 6 bases and J by 4 bases, with 5 bases left in between. Germline V CDR1 and CDR2: LGHNA, YNFKEQ. There are 11 residues in the CDR3. For the CDR3, the DNA is TGTGCCAGCAGGATCGCAGATACGCAGTATTTT. Amino acid sequence: CASRIADTQYF.

This clonotype was counted ten times or more. The chain links TRBV9 to TRBJ2-1, with 7 positions matching TRBD1. The germline V gene has CDR1 SGDLS and CDR2 YYNGEE. After removal of 2 bases from V and 7 bases from J, the junction contained 9 bases not matched to a gene. CDR3 length equals 15 residues. This CDR3 is CASSVKGQPANEQFF. CDR3 sequence (DNA): TGTGCCAGCAGCGTTAAGGGACAGCCGGCGAATGAGCAGTTCTTC.

This clonotype occurred many times. The gene calls are TRBV11-1 and TRBJ2-3; no reliable D call. V gave up 2 bases and J gave up 0 bases, with 0 bases separating them. The CDR3 is 12 amino acids. Germline CDR1 SGHAT, CDR2 FQDESV (reference sequence). Here the CDR3 DNA reads TGTGCCAGCAGCTTAAGCACAGATACGCAGTATTTT. It specifies CASSLSTDTQYF.

This clonotype has more than one count but fewer than ten. The DNA of the CDR3 is TGCAGCGTGGGGGCGACAGGTGAAAAACTGTTTTTT. Protein sequence: CSVGATGEKLFF. V is TRBV29-1 and J is TRBJ1-4; possible D gene TRBD1, 6 bases. Germline values: CDR1 SQVTM, CDR2 ANQGSEA. The CDR3 has 12 residues. Trimming removed 6 bases at V and 7 bases at J, with 12 bases between.

Many counts were recorded for this clonotype. This chain uses TRBV20-1 with TRBJ1-5; TRBD1 matches at 11 bases. This CDR3 is built from 13 residues. Germline V gives CDR1 DFQATT, CDR2 SNEGSKA (reference sequence). This CDR3 reads CSAGQGVNQPQHF. CDR3 DNA sequence: TGCAGCGCGGGACAGGGGGTGAATCAGCCCCAGCATTTT.

The chain couples TRBV5-1 to TRBJ1-1; D is possibly TRBD1 (5 bases). Looked up from germline, CDR1 is SGHRS and CDR2 is YFSETQ. This CDR3 region has 14 residues. V was clipped by 3 bases and J by 8 bases, with 17 bases between them. For the CDR3, the DNA is TGCGCCAGCAGCTCGAGATCTCAGGGATCCGAAGCTTTCTTT. Translating it yields CASSSRSQGSEAFF. Full variable domain (missing parts from reference TRBV5-1 and TRBJ1-1): KAGVTQTPRYLIKTRGQQVTLSCSPISGHRSVSWYQQTPGQGLQFLFEYFSETQRNKGNFPGRFSGRQFSNSRSEMNVSTLELGDSALYLCASSSRSQGSEAFFGQGTRLTVV.

This clonotype was counted a few times. The chain has TRBV5-1 and TRBJ1-2, with TRBD1 identical over 9 bases. The V segment lost 3 bases and the J segment 4 bases; nucleotides outside the gene matches: 7. CDR1 SGHRS and CDR2 YFSETQ come from the germline V gene. CDR3 length: 15 residues. Here the CDR3 reads CASSYRTGAAYGYTF. As DNA, the CDR3 is TGCGCCAGCAGCTATCGGACAGGGGCGGCCTATGGCTACACCTTC.

This clonotype was recorded many times. The V and J genes are TRBV29-1 and TRBJ2-7; possibly TRBD1 for D (6 bases). This CDR3 is 13 amino acids long. The V end was cut by 6 bases, the J end by 5 bases, with 17 bases between. Per the germline V gene, CDR1 is SQVTM and CDR2 is ANQGSEA. CDR3 in DNA: TGCAGCGTCCAAATCAGGGGTGCTAACGAGCAGTACTTC. This translates into CSVQIRGANEQYF.

This clonotype was recorded at least ten times. This chain connects TRBV12-3 or TRBV12-4 to TRBJ1-3; no firm D call. The CDR3 consists of 15 residues. Trimming pared 2 bases from V and 1 base from J, leaving 9 bases between. CDR3 sequence reads: CASSLRENSGNTIYF. The CDR3 DNA reads as TGTGCCAGCAGTTTAAGGGAAAATTCTGGAAACACCATATATTTT.

Only a few counts were recorded for this clonotype. The gene calls are TRBV4-1 and TRBJ1-1; tentative D call: TRBD1 (6 bases). V was cut by 3 bases and J by 4 bases, with 27 bases left in between. The germline gives CDR1 MGHRA, CDR2 YSYEKL. The CDR3 is made up of 19 amino acids. In DNA, the CDR3 is TGCGCCAGCAGCCACCTAGGGGGGTCTAAGGCCAGGGCGGCCACTGAAGCTTTCTTT. Translated, it gives CASSHLGGSKARAATEAFF.

This clonotype was picked up a small number of times. The chain carries TRBV12-3 or TRBV12-4 and TRBJ2-4, with a possible D match to TRBD2 (5 bases). With 0 bases removed from V and 0 bases from J, the gap between germline ends came to 9 bases. CDR3 length: 16 amino acids. CDR3 sequence (DNA): TGTGCCAGCAGTTTAGCGCTCGGGGTAGCCAAAAACATTCAGTACTTC. It specifies CASSLALGVAKNIQYF.

There are a few counts of this clonotype. The chain combines TRBV29-1 with TRBJ1-1, with D maybe TRBD1 (6 bases). Trimming removed 2 bases from V and 4 bases from J, with 14 bases in between. The CDR3 covers 14 residues. Germline V gene lookup returns CDR1 SQVTM and CDR2 ANQGSEA. The CDR3 protein is CSVEIRGFFTEAFF. The CDR3, as DNA: TGCAGCGTTGAAATTAGGGGGTTTTTCACTGAAGCTTTCTTT.

This clonotype was recorded a few times. The chain uses TRBV6-5 and TRBJ2-6; no clear D. Germline lookup yields CDR1 MNHEY and CDR2 SVGAGI. The ends were cut back, 4 bases at V and 4 bases at J, with 11 bases in the middle. This CDR3 is built from 15 residues. The CDR3 DNA reads as TGTGCCAGCAGTTCCCACAGCTCCGGGGCCAACGTCCTGACTTTC. It encodes CASSSHSSGANVLTF.

This clonotype was observed a few times. J is TRBJ2-5 and V is TRBV5-1, with unresolved D. Between the trimmed V and J ends, which lost 9 bases and 1 base, there was a span of 10 bases. Germline assignment: CDR1 SGHRS and CDR2 YFSETQ. The length of the CDR3 is 12 residues. The CDR3 sequence is CATSYAQETQYF. For the CDR3, the DNA is TGCGCCACGAGCTATGCCCAAGAGACCCAGTACTTC. Full variable domain (remainder filled in from reference TRBV5-1 and TRBJ2-5): KAGVTQTPRYLIKTRGQQVTLSCSPISGHRSVSWYQQTPGQGLQFLFEYFSETQRNKGNFPGRFSGRQFSNSRSEMNVSTLELGDSALYLCATSYAQETQYFGPGTRLLVL.

This clonotype was recorded many times. CDR3 sequence reads: CASSKTGGAFF. The CDR3 DNA reads TGTGCCAGCAGCAAGACAGGCGGAGCTTTCTTT. The chain carries TRBV28 and TRBJ1-1; D is possibly TRBD1 (6 bases). The CDR3 totals 11 residues. The germline V and J ends were trimmed by 6 bases and 10 bases, with 12 bases remaining between them. From germline, CDR1 is MDHEN and CDR2 SYDVKM.

This clonotype has only a few counts. The chain uses TRBV7-9 and TRBJ2-2, with D unresolved. V was cut by 2 bases and J by 6 bases, with 13 bases left in between. Germline lookup yields CDR1 SEHNR and CDR2 FQNEAQ (reference sequence). The CDR3 is 15 residues long. For the CDR3, the DNA is TGTGCCAGCAGCTTACGCAGGATAGCCCCCGGGGAGCTGTTTTTT. This encodes CASSLRRIAPGELFF.

V and J are TRBV5-4 and TRBJ2-2, with D perhaps matching TRBD2 (6 bases). V was shortened by 2 bases and J by 0 bases, with 8 bases between the two germline ends. The germline gives CDR1 SGHNT, CDR2 YYREEE (reference sequence). There are 15 residues in the CDR3. CDR3 DNA: TGTGCCAGCAGCTTTGGCGGGACGAACACCGGGGAGCTGTTTTTT. Translated: CASSFGGTNTGELFF.

This clonotype was detected ten times or more. This chain links TRBV6-1 with TRBJ2-5, with a weak D call TRBD1 (6 bases). CDR1 and CDR2 from the germline V gene are MNHNS and SASEGT. Trimming took 5 bases from V and 1 from J, leaving 8 bases between them. CDR3 length: 13 residues. CDR3 sequence reads: CASSKTGQETQYF. DNA for the CDR3: TGTGCCAGCAGTAAGACAGGCCAAGAGACCCAGTACTTC.